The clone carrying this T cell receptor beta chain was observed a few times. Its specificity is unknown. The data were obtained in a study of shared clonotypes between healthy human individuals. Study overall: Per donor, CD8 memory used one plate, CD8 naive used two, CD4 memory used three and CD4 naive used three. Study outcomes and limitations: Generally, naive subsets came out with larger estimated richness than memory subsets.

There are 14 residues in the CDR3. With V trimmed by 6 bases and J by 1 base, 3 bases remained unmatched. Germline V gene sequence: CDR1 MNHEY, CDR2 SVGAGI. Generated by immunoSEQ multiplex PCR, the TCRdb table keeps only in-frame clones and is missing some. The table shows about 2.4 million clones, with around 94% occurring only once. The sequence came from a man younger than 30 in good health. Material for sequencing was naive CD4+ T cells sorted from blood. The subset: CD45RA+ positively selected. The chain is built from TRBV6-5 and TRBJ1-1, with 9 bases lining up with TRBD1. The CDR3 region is CASRGQGTNTEAFF. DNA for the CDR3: TGTGCCAGCAGGGGACAGGGCACGAACACTGAAGCTTTCTTT.